This T cell receptor (beta chain) appears in the sequencing data of a study of blood T cell repertoires in COVID-19. About the study: T cells, B-cell-depleted T cells, or PBMCs supplied cDNA or gDNA.

V lost 6 bases, J lost 5 bases, and 11 bases lay in between. Germline lookup yields CDR1 DFQATT and CDR2 SNEGSKA (reference sequence). This CDR3 comprises 11 residues. Libraries were prepared by immunoSEQ multiplex PCR; TCRdb keeps only in-frame clonotypes and omits some of them. The sample shows about 170,000 clones, about 86% of them seen only once. The receptor was derived from a woman aged 80 or over in a cohort sampled during active or convalescent COVID-19. Sample: peripheral blood. This sequence joins TRBV20-1 and TRBJ2-7; tentative D call: TRBD2 (5 bases). The CDR3 region is CSAQRLHEQYF. The CDR3 DNA follows: TGCAGTGCCCAGAGACTACACGAGCAGTACTTC.